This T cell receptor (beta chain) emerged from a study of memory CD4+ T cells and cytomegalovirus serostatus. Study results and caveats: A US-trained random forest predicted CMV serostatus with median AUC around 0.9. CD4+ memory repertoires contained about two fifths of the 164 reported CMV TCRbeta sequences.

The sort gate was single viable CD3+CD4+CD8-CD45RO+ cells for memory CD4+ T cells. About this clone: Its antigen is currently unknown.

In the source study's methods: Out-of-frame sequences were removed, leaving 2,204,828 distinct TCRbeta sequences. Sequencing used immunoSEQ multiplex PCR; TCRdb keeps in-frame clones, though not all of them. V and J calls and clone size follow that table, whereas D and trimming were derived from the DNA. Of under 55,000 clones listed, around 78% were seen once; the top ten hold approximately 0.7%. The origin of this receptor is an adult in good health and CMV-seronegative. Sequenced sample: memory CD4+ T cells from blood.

The CDR3 DNA is TGTGCCAGCAGAATCCAGGCCGGGGAGCTGTTTTTT. It encodes CASRIQAGELFF. V gene TRBV6-1 combines with J gene TRBJ2-2; no reliable D call. Trimming removed 6 bases at V and 6 bases at J, with 8 bases between. The germline CDR1 and CDR2 sequences are MNHNS and SASEGT. The CDR3 totals 12 residues.